The rows below give T cell receptor beta chains drawn from one sample of a study of early T cells in non-severe SARS-CoV-2 infection. In TCRdb, the 5' RACE reads were re-called with MiXCR into one record per CDR3 protein. In the table there are 100,000 to 120,000 distinct CDR3 sequences, about 12% of which are singletons. The sample taken for sequencing was whole blood. The receptors come from an adult who was a healthcare worker with PCR-confirmed SARS-CoV-2 infection or an uninfected control (not recorded which). The CDR3 runs from the conserved cysteine through the conserved F or W. The D gene is left open where the match is weak. Clone size is stated in some rows and not others, as once, few, many or a class when expanded.

d_gene	abundance	v_gene	j_gene	CDR3aa	CDR3nt
NA	many	TRBV20-1	TRBJ2-4	CSATTPVLAKNIQYF	TGCAGTGCTACAACCCCCGTTCTAGCCAAAAACATTCAGTACTTC
NA	NA	TRBV5-1	TRBJ2-5	CASSLVLRETQYF	TGCGCCAGCAGCTTGGTATTGAGAGAGACCCAGTACTTC
NA	few	TRBV6-6	TRBJ2-7	CASSYSPYEQYF	TGTGCCAGCAGTTACTCCCCCTACGAGCAGTACTTC
NA	many	TRBV12-3/TRBV12-4	TRBJ2-5	CASSTRTFRQETQYF	TGTGCCAGCAGTACGAGGACTTTCCGCCAAGAGACCCAGTACTTC
NA	few	TRBV30	TRBJ2-1	CAGSGTNNGEQFF	TGTGCCGGCTCCGGGACCAACAATGGGGAGCAGTTCTTC
NA	few	TRBV5-1	TRBJ1-1	CASSFERTAGNTEAFF	TGCGCCAGCAGCTTTGAACGGACAGCGGGGAACACTGAAGCTTTCTTT
NA	many	TRBV11-3	TRBJ2-2	CASSSPTSAGELFF	TGTGCCAGCAGCTCCCCCACTTCGGCCGGGGAGCTGTTTTTT
TRBD2	NA	TRBV10-2	TRBJ2-1	CASSPWGGSSYNEQFF	TGCGCCAGCAGTCCTTGGGGGGGTAGCTCCTACAATGAGCAGTTCTTC
NA	NA	TRBV28	TRBJ1-2	CASRGPYGYTF	TGTGCCAGCAGGGGACCCTATGGCTACACCTTC
TRBD1	NA	TRBV5-5	TRBJ1-1	CASSLEGTVGTEAFF	TGTGCCAGCAGCTTGGAGGGGACAGTCGGAACTGAAGCTTTCTTT
TRBD1	NA	TRBV27	TRBJ2-1	CASTPPTGHEQFF	TGTGCCAGCACCCCACCGACAGGGCATGAGCAGTTCTTC
TRBD1	many	TRBV30	TRBJ1-5	CAWSVGTGTNQPQHF	TGTGCCTGGAGTGTTGGGACAGGGACCAATCAGCCCCAGCATTTT
NA	few	TRBV11-2	TRBJ2-1	CASSQDGYEQFF	TGTGCCAGCAGTCAGGACGGCTATGAGCAGTTCTTC
NA	many	TRBV20-1	TRBJ2-1	CSAPARGHNEQFF	TGCAGTGCTCCAGCTCGAGGGCACAATGAGCAGTTCTTC
NA	NA	TRBV20-1	TRBJ2-7	CSVIDRASYEQYF	TGCAGTGTCATTGACCGGGCTTCCTACGAGCAGTACTTC
NA	NA	TRBV20-1	TRBJ2-1	CSARDSRLGGDEQFF	TGCAGTGCTAGAGATAGCAGGCTAGGTGGGGATGAGCAGTTCTTC
TRBD1	NA	TRBV29-1	TRBJ2-7	CSVEEWQGVYEQYF	TGCAGCGTTGAAGAGTGGCAGGGGGTCTACGAGCAGTACTTC
NA	NA	TRBV30	TRBJ2-2	CAWVRGSGELFF	TGTGCCTGGGTGAGGGGGTCCGGGGAGCTGTTTTTT
NA	NA	TRBV10-2	TRBJ2-3	CASTEPRRPDTQYF	TGCGCCAGCACCGAACCCCGACGGCCAGATACGCAGTATTTT
NA	NA	TRBV11-2	TRBJ2-2	CASSLDTSFVGELFF	TGTGCCAGCAGCTTAGATACCTCATTCGTTGGGGAGCTGTTTTTT
TRBD2	NA	TRBV5-1	TRBJ2-5	CASSFYGGAQETQYF	TGCGCCAGCAGCTTCTACGGGGGGGCCCAAGAGACCCAGTACTTC
TRBD1	NA	TRBV29-1	TRBJ2-7	CSATGARDYEQYF	TGCAGCGCGACAGGGGCCCGGGACTACGAGCAGTACTTC
NA	few	TRBV5-1	TRBJ1-3	CASQPGTAGNTIYF	TGCGCCAGCCAACCCGGGACGGCCGGAAACACCATATATTTT
NA	few	TRBV10-3	TRBJ1-5	CAISIDRDQPQHF	TGTGCCATCAGTATCGACAGAGATCAGCCCCAGCATTTT
NA	many	TRBV27	TRBJ2-3	CASSFRPVTDTQYF	TGTGCCAGCAGTTTTAGACCCGTCACAGATACGCAGTATTTT
NA	many	TRBV24-1	TRBJ2-1	CATSESQGEDSSYNEQFF	TGTGCCACCAGTGAGTCCCAGGGAGAAGATAGCTCCTACAATGAGCAGTTCTTC
TRBD1	many	TRBV20-1	TRBJ2-5	CSARETGQAQETQYF	TGCAGTGCTAGAGAGACAGGACAGGCACAAGAGACCCAGTACTTC
TRBD2	NA	TRBV29-1	TRBJ2-1	CSVEERAGVTYNEQFF	TGCAGCGTTGAAGAGCGAGCGGGAGTCACCTACAATGAGCAGTTCTTC
NA	many	TRBV2	TRBJ1-4	CASSDGLFGEKLFF	TGTGCCAGCAGTGACGGTTTATTCGGGGAAAAACTGTTTTTT
NA	few	TRBV20-1	TRBJ1-5	CSASSYRLGGLSNQPQHF	TGCAGTGCTAGCTCCTATAGGCTGGGCGGACTTAGCAATCAGCCCCAGCATTTT